This T cell receptor (beta chain) was obtained from a study of spatial heterogeneity in lung cancer. Study in general: More beta-chain than alpha-chain sequences were consistently detected. Whole-study findings and limits: It was found that expanded intratumoral alpha and beta TCR counts tracked tumor mutation counts. Tumor T cell coverage was estimated at around 7% for alpha and roughly 14% for beta chains.

TCRdb re-derived calls from the 5' RACE reads in MiXCR, one entry per CDR3 protein. The sample includes about 100,000 distinct CDR3 sequences, roughly 4.5% of them seen just once. The sample holds many counts of this clonotype. Its antigen is as yet unknown. Noted time point: sample taken at primary tumor resection. Unsorted whole RNA samples from tumor, nontumor lung or frozen PBMC were sequenced. CDR1 and CDR2 from the germline V gene are SGDLS and YYNGEE. V was trimmed by 0 bases and J by 5 bases, leaving 6 bases between them. This CDR3 contains 13 residues. The receptor was isolated from a male donor with early-stage non-small cell lung cancer. The chain is built from TRBV9 and TRBJ2-1; possible D gene TRBD1, 5 bases. Source: lung tumor tissue, taken at surgery. CDR3 coding DNA: TGTGCCAGCAGCGTAGTGGGGCACAATGAGCAGTTCTTC. Amino acid sequence: CASSVVGHNEQFF.